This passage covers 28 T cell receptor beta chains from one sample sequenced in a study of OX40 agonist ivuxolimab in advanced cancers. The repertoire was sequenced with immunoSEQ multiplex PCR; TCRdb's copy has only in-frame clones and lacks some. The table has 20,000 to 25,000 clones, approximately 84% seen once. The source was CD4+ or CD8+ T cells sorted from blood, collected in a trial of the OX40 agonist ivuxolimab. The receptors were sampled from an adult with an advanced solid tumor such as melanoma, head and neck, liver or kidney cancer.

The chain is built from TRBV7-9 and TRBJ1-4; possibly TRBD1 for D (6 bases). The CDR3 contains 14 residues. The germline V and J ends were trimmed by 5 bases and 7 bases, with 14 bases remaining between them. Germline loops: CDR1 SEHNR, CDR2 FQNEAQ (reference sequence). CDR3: CASSGQGWGEKLFF. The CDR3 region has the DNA TGTGCCAGCAGCGGTCAGGGGTGGGGTGAAAAACTGTTTTTT.

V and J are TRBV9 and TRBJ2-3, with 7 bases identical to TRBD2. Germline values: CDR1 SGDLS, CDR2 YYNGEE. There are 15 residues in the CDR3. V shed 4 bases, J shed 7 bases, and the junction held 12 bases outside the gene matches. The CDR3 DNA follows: TGTGCCAGCAGCCCCCGGACTAGGTCTCGACATACGCAGTATTTT. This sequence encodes CASSPRTRSRHTQYF.

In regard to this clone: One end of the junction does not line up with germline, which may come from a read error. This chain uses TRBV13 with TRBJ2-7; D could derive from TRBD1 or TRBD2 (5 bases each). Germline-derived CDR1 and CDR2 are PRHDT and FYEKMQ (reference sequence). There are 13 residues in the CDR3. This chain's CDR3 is CASSSSNSGTAGF. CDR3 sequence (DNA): TGTGCCAGCAGCTCATCGAATTCCGGGACGGCCGGATTC.

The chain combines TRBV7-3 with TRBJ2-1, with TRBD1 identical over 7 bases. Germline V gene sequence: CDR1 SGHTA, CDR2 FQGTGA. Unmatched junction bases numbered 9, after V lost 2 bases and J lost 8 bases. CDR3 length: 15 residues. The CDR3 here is CASSLVGGELDEQFF. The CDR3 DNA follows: TGTGCCAGCAGCTTAGTAGGGGGCGAACTCGATGAGCAGTTCTTC.

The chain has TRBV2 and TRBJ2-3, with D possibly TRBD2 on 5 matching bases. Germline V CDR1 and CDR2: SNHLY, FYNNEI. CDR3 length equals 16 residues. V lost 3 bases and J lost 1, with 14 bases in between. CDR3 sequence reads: CASSEEATYRTDTQYF. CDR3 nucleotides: TGTGCCAGCAGTGAGGAGGCTACTTATCGCACAGATACGCAGTATTTT.

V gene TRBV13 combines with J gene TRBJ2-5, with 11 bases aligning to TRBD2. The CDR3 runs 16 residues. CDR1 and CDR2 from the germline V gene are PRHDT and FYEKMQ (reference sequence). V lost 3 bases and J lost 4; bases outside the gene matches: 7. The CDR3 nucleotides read TGTGCCAGCAGCTTCTTCCCTAGCGGGGGGATAGAGACCCAGTACTTC. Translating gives CASSFFPSGGIETQYF.

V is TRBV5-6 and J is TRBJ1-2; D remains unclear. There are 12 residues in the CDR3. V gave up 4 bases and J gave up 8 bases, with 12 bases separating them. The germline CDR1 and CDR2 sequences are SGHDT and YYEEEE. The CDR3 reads CASSSLMGGYTF. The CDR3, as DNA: TGTGCCAGCAGCAGCCTCATGGGGGGCTACACCTTC.

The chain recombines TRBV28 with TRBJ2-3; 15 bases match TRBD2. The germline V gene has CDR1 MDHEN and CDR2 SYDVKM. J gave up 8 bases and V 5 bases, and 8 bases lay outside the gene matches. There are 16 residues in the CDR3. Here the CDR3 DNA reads TGTGCCAGCAGTCCGCGGACTAGCGGGGGGGGGCGTACGCAGTATTTT. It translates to CASSPRTSGGGRTQYF.

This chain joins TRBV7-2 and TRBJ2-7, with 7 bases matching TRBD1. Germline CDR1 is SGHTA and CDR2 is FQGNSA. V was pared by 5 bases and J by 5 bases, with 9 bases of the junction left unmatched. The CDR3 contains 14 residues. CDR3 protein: CASSAPGQIHEQYF. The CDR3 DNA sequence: TGTGCCAGCAGCGCTCCGGGACAGATCCACGAGCAGTACTTC.

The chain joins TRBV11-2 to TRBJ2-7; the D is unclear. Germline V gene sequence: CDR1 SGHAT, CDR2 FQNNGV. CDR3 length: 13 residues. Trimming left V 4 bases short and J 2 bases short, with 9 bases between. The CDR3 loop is CASSWNSAYEQYF. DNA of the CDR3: TGTGCCAGCAGCTGGAACAGTGCCTACGAGCAGTACTTC.

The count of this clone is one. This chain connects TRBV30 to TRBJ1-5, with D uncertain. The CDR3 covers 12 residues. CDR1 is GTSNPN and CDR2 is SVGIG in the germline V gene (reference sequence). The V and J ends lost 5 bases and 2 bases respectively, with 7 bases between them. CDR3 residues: CAWGPRNQPQHF. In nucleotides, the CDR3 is TGTGCCTGGGGTCCCCGCAATCAGCCCCAGCATTTT. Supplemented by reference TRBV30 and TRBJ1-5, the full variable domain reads SQTIHQWPATLVQPVGSPLSLECTVEGTSNPNLYWYRQAAGRGLQLLFYSVGIGQISSEVPQNLSASRPQDRQFILSSKKLLLSDSGFYLCAWGPRNQPQHFGDGTRLSIL.

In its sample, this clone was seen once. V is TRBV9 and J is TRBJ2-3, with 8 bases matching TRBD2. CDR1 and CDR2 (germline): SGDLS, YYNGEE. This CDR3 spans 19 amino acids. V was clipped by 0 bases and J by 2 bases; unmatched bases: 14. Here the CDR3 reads CASSVALMTSERNTDTQYF. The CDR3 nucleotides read TGTGCCAGCAGCGTAGCTCTCATGACTAGCGAAAGGAACACAGATACGCAGTATTTT.

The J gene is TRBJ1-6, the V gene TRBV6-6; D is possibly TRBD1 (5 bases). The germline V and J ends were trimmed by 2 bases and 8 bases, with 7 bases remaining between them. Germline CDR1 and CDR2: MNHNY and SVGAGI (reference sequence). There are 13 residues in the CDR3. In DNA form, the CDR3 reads TGTGCCAGCAGTTACGTGGGGGATTCACCCCTCCACTTT. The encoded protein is CASSYVGDSPLHF.

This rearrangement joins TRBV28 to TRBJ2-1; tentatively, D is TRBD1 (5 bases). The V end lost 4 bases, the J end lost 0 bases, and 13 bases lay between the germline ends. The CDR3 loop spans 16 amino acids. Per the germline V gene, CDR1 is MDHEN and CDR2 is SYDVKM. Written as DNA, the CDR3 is TGTGCCAGCAGTTCTCTAGGGGCATACTCCTACAATGAGCAGTTCTTC. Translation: CASSSLGAYSYNEQFF.

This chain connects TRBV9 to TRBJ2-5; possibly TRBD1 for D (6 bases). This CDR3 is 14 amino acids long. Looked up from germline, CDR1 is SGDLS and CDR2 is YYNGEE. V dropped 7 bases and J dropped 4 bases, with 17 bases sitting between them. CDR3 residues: CASADSTRGETQYF. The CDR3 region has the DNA TGTGCCAGCGCGGACAGCACCAGAGGAGAGACCCAGTACTTC.

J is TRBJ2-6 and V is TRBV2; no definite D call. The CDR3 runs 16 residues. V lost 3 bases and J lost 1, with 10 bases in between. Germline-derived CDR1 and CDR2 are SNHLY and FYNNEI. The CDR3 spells CASSEPQISGANVLTF. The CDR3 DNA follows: TGTGCCAGCAGTGAGCCTCAGATTTCTGGGGCCAACGTCCTGACTTTC.

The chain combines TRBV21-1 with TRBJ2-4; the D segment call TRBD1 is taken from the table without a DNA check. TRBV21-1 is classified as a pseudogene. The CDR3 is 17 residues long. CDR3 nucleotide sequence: TGTGCCAGCAGCAAAGTTGTAGGACAGGGGGTTCGGAACATTCAGTACTTC. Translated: CASSKVVGQGVRNIQYF.

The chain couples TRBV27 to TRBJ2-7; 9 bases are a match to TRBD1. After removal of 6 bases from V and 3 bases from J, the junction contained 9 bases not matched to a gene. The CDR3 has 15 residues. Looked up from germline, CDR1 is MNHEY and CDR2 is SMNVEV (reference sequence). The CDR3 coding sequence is TGTGCCAGCAGACTGGCGGGACAGGGTTTCTACGAGCAGTACTTC. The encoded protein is CASRLAGQGFYEQYF.

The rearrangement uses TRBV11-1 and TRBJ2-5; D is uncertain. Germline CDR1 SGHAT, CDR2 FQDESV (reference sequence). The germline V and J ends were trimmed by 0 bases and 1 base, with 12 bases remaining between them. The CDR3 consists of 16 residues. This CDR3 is CASSLATLRFQETQYF. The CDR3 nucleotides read TGTGCCAGCAGCTTAGCGACACTAAGATTCCAAGAGACCCAGTACTTC.

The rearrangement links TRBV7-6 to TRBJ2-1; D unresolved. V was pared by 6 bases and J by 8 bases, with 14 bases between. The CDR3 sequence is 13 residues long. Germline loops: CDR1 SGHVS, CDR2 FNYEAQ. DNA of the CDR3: TGTGCCAGCAGGAAGAACTCAGGCGATGAGCAGTTCTTC. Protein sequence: CASRKNSGDEQFF.

The DNA for the CDR3 is TGTGCCAGCTCACTTTATTTGGGCGGAGAGACCCAGTACTTC. Encoded protein: CASSLYLGGETQYF. The chain couples TRBV18 to TRBJ2-5; D is unresolved. The CDR3 extends over 14 amino acids. Trimming removed 4 bases from V and 4 bases from J, with 13 bases in between. The germline V gene encodes CDR1 KGHSH and CDR2 LQKENI.

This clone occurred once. CDR3 nucleotide sequence: TGTGCCAGCAGCTGGATGGACAGTAACTATGGCTACACCTTC. Its translation is CASSWMDSNYGYTF. The J gene is TRBJ1-2, the V gene TRBV5-6; D possibly corresponds to TRBD1 (6 bases). Germline CDR1 reads SGHDT; CDR2 reads YYEEEE. Between the trimmed V and J ends, which lost 3 bases and 1 base, there was a span of 10 bases. The CDR3 sequence is 14 residues long.

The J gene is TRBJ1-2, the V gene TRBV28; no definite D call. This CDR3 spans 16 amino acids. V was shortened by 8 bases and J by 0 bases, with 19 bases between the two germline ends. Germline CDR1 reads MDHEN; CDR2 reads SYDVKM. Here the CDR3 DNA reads TGTGCCAGCCACCACCTGGAGGGCCGCGCTAACTATGGCTACACCTTC. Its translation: CASHHLEGRANYGYTF.

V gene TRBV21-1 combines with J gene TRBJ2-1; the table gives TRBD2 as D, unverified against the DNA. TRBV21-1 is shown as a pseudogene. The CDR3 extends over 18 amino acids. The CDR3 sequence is CASSKGTSGATDYNEQFF. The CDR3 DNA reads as TGTGCCAGCAGCAAAGGGACTAGCGGGGCAACTGACTACAATGAGCAGTTCTTC.

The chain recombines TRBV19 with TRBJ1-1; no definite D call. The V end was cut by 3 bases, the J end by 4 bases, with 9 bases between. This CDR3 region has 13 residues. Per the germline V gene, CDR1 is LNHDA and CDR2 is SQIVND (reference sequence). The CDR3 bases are TGTGCCAGTAGTATTCGGGGTATCACTGAAGCTTTCTTT. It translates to CASSIRGITEAFF.

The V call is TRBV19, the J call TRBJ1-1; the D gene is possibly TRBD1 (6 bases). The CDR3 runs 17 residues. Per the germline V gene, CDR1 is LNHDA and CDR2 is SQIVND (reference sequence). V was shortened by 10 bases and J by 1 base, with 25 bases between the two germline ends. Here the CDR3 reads CATSYGGPGGGNTEAFF. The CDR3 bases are TGTGCCACCTCGTACGGGGGGCCCGGAGGTGGGAACACTGAAGCTTTCTTT.

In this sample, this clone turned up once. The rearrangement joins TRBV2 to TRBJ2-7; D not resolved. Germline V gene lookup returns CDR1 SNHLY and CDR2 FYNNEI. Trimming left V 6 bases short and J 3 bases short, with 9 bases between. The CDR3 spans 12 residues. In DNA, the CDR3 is TGTGCCAGCAGGGTTTCCGTCTACGAGCAGTACTTC. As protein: CASRVSVYEQYF.

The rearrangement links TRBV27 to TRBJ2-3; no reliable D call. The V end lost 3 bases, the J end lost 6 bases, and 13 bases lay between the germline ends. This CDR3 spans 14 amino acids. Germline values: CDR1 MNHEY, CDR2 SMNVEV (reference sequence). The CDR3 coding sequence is TGTGCCAGCAGTTTGGCCCTACCCTTGGATACGCAGTATTTT. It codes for CASSLALPLDTQYF.